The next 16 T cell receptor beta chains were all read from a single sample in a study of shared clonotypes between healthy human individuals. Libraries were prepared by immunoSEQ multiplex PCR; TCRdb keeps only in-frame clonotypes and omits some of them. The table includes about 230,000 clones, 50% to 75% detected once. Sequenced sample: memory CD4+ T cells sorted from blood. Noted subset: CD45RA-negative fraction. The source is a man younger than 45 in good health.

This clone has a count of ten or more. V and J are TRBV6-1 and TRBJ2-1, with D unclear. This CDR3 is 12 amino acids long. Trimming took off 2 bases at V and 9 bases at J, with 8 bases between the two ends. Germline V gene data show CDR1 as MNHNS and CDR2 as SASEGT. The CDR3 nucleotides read TGTGCCAGCAGTGAACTTAGCAGTGAGCAGTTCTTC. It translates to CASSELSSEQFF.

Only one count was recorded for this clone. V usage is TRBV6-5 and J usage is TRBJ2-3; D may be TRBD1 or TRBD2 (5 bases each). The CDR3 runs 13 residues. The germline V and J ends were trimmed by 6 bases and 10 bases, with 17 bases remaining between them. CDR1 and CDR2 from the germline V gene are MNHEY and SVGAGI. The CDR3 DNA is TGTGCCAGCAGGCCCCGGGGCCACTTTTCGCAGTATTTT. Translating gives CASRPRGHFSQYF.

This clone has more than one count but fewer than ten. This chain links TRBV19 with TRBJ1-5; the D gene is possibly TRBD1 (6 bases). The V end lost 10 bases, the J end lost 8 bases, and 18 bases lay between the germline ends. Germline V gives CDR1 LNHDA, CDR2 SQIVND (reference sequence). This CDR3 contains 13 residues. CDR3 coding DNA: TGTGCCACAACAGGGTCGATTTTAGAGCCCCAGCATTTT. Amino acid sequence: CATTGSILEPQHF.

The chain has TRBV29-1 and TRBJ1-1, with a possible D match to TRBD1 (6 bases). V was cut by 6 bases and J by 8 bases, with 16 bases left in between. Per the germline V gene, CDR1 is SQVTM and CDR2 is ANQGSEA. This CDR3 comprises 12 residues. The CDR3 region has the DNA TGCAGCGTCGACAAACCGGGGGCCGAAGCTTTCTTT. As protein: CSVDKPGAEAFF.

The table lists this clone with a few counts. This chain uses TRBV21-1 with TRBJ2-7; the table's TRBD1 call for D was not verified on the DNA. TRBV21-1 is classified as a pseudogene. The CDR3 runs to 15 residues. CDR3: CASSKLWDRFYEQYF. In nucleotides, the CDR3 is TGTGCCAGCAGCAAATTATGGGACAGGTTTTACGAGCAGTACTTC.

In DNA, the CDR3 is TGTGCCACCAGCGGACAGGGAGTCAATCAGCCCCAGCATTTT. Amino acids: CATSGQGVNQPQHF. This chain uses TRBV27 with TRBJ1-5, with 8 bases matching TRBD1. Germline CDR1 is MNHEY and CDR2 is SMNVEV (reference sequence). V lost 10 bases, J lost 3 bases, and 8 bases stayed unmatched. The CDR3 length is 14 residues.

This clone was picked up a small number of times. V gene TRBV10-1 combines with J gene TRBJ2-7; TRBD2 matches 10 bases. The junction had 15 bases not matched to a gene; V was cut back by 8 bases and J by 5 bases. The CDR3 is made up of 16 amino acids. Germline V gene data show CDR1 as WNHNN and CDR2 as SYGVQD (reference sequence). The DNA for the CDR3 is TGCGCCAGCGCCGATGAGAGGGCTAGCGGGAGTAACGAGCAGTACTTC. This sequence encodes CASADERASGSNEQYF.

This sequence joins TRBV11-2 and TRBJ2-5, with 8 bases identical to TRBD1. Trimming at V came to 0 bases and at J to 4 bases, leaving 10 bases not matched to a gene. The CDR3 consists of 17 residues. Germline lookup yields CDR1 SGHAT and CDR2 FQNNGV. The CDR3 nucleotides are TGTGCCAGCAGCTTAGACTGGGCAGGGGGCACGGGAGAGACCCAGTACTTC. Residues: CASSLDWAGGTGETQYF.

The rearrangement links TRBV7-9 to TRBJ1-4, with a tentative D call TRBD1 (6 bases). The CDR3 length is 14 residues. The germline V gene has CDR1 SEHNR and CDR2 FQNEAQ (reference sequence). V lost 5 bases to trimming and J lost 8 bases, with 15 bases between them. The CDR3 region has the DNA TGTGCCAGCAGCCCCATGGGGGGCGACGAAAAACTGTTTTTT. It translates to CASSPMGGDEKLFF.

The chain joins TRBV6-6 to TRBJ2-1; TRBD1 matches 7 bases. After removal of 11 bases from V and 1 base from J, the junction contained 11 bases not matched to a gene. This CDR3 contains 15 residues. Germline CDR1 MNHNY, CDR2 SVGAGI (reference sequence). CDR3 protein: CAAEGTGASYNEQFF. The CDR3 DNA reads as TGTGCCGCTGAGGGTACAGGGGCTTCCTACAATGAGCAGTTCTTC.

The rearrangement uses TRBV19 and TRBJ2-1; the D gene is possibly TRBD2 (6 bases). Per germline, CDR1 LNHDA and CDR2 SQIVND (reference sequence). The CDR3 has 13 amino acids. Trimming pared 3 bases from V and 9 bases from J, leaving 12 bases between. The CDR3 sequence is CASSIRDWVEQFF. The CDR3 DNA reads TGTGCCAGTAGTATTAGGGACTGGGTTGAGCAGTTCTTC.

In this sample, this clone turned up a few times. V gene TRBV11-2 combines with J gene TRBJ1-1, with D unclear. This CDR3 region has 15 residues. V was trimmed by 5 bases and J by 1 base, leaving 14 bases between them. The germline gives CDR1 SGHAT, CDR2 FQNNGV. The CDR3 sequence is CASSVTGWGNTEAFF. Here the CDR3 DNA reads TGTGCCAGCAGCGTAACGGGTTGGGGGAACACTGAAGCTTTCTTT. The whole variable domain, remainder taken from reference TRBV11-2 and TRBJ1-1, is EAGVAQSPRYKIIEKRQSVAFWCNPISGHATLYWYQQILGQGPKLLIQFQNNGVVDDSQLPKDRFSAERLKGVDSTLKIQPAKLEDSAVYLCASSVTGWGNTEAFFGQGTRLTVV.

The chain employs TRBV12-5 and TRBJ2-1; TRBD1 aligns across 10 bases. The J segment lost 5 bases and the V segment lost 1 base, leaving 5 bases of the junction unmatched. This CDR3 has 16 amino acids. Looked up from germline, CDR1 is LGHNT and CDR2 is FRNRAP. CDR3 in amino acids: CASGLATGTGDNEQFF. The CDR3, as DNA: TGTGCTAGTGGTTTGGCCACAGGGACAGGGGACAATGAGCAGTTCTTC.

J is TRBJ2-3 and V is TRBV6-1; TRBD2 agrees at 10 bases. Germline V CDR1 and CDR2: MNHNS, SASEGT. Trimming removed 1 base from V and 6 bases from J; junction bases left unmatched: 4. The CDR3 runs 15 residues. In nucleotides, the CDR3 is TGTGCCAGCAGTGAAGTAGCGGGAGGTAGGGATACGCAGTATTTT. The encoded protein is CASSEVAGGRDTQYF.

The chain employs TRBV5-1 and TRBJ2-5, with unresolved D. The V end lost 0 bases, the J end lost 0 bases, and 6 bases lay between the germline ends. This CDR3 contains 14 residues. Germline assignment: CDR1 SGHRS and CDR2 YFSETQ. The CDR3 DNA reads TGCGCCAGCAGCTTGGGGTCGAACCAAGAGACCCAGTACTTC. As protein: CASSLGSNQETQYF.

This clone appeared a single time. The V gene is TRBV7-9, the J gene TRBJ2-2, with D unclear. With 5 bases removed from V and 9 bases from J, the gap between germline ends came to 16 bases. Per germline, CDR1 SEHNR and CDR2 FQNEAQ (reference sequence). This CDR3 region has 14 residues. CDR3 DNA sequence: TGTGCCAGCAGCCCCCCAAATGACCTACGGGAGCTGTTTTTT. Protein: CASSPPNDLRELFF.